These 30 T cell receptor beta chains originate from one sample sequenced in a study of human T cells and chemical hapten exposure (dated by TCRdb to the early 2020s). The library was obtained by 5' RACE. Sequencing was performed on an Illumina MiSeq. TCRdb reran the public reads through fastp at Q25 and MiXCR, keeping productive beta chains. Records with the same CDR3 protein are collapsed into one entry carrying the most frequent genes and DNA. In all, the sample holds 110,000 or so distinct CDR3 sequences, and around a fifth of those were seen once. The leading ten clones occupy 2.5% to 3.5% of the sample. Total RNA was extracted from unfractionated whole blood that had been collected in Tempus Blood RNA tubes. The receptor set was obtained from a human donor in good health.

The J gene is TRBJ2-2, the V gene TRBV29-1, with no clear D. This CDR3 region has 14 residues. CDR1 is SQVTM and CDR2 is ANQGSEA in the germline V gene. The germline V and J ends were trimmed by 3 bases and 5 bases, with 13 bases remaining between them. The CDR3 reads CSVDWTPGTGELFF. CDR3 DNA sequence: TGCAGCGTTGACTGGACCCCCGGGACCGGGGAGCTGTTTTTT.

This clonotype came up a few times. CDR3: CASSGGSSPLHF. CDR3 bases: TGTGCCAGCTCAGGAGGCAGTTCACCCCTCCACTTT. This chain links TRBV18 with TRBJ1-6; D not resolved. CDR3 length: 12 residues. CDR1 and CDR2 (germline): KGHSH, LQKENI. Between the trimmed V and J ends, which lost 5 bases and 9 bases, there was a span of 8 bases.

In this sample, this clonotype turned up many times. The chain links TRBV28 to TRBJ1-4; possible D gene TRBD1, 6 bases. This CDR3 is built from 16 residues. The germline gives CDR1 MDHEN, CDR2 SYDVKM. V lost 11 bases, J lost 3 bases, and 22 bases lay in between. CDR3 region: CACVQGGPRANEKLFF. CDR3 nucleotides: TGTGCCTGCGTACAGGGTGGGCCGCGAGCTAATGAAAAACTGTTTTTT.

The V and J genes are TRBV11-2 and TRBJ2-1, with unresolved D. The ends were cut back, 6 bases at V and 4 bases at J, with 13 bases in the middle. Germline V gene lookup returns CDR1 SGHAT and CDR2 FQNNGV. The CDR3 spans 14 residues. In DNA form, the CDR3 reads TGTGCCAGCAGTTCTATCCAGGCGTACAATGAGCAGTTCTTC. Translation: CASSSIQAYNEQFF.

This clonotype was seen only a few times. The chain joins TRBV27 to TRBJ2-5; D call uncertain. In germline, CDR1 is MNHEY, CDR2 SMNVEV (reference sequence). The V end lost 3 bases, the J end lost 5 bases, and 10 bases lay between the germline ends. The CDR3 runs 13 residues. CDR3 region: CASSLVEAETQYF. CDR3 DNA sequence: TGTGCCAGCAGTTTGGTCGAGGCGGAGACCCAGTACTTC.

This clonotype turned up a few times. The chain uses TRBV27 and TRBJ1-2; tentative D call: TRBD1 (6 bases). This CDR3 contains 16 residues. Trimming shortened V by 0 bases and J by 5 bases, and 16 bases separated the two germline ends. CDR1 and CDR2 from the germline V gene are MNHEY and SMNVEV (reference sequence). CDR3 sequence: CASSLSPAGDLYGYTF. The CDR3 DNA reads TGTGCCAGCAGTTTATCCCCGGCAGGGGACCTTTATGGCTACACCTTC.

This clonotype was detected a few times. The V call is TRBV30, the J call TRBJ2-1; 9 bases are a match to TRBD2. CDR1 is GTSNPN, CDR2 SVGIG, per germline (reference sequence). CDR3 size: 15 residues. V trimming: 1 base; J trimming: 3 bases; junction bases outside the gene matches: 4. CDR3 nucleotides: TGTGCCTGGAGTGGCAGCGGGAGGAACTACAATGAGCAGTTCTTC. Residues: CAWSGSGRNYNEQFF.

This clonotype was detected a few times. This chain joins TRBV28 and TRBJ2-4, with D possibly TRBD2 on 5 matching bases. V was cut by 3 bases and J by 4 bases, with 10 bases left in between. The CDR3 has 14 residues. Germline assignment: CDR1 MDHEN and CDR2 SYDVKM. CDR3: CASSLGSGKNIQYF. For the CDR3, the DNA is TGTGCCAGCAGTTTGGGCAGCGGAAAAAACATTCAGTACTTC.

The chain combines TRBV25-1 with TRBJ2-2; 7 positions agree with TRBD1. The CDR3 extends over 15 amino acids. With 2 bases clipped from V and 6 bases from J, the junction kept 6 bases outside the gene matches. CDR1 MGHDK and CDR2 SYGVNS come from the germline V gene. The CDR3 coding sequence is TGTGCCAGCAGTGAACCCGGGACAGTTGCCGGGGAGCTGTTTTTT. Residues: CASSEPGTVAGELFF.

This clonotype was picked up a small number of times. The chain's CDR3 is CASSSYPTGNNQPQHF. CDR3 bases: TGTGCCAGCAGCTCCTACCCGACAGGAAACAATCAGCCCCAGCATTTT. V is TRBV5-5 and J is TRBJ1-5; TRBD1 might be the D (6 bases). V was cut by 3 bases and J by 3 bases, with 16 bases left in between. There are 16 residues in the CDR3. Germline V gene lookup returns CDR1 SGHKS and CDR2 YYEKEE (reference sequence).

This clonotype was counted at least ten times. The chain carries TRBV5-1 and TRBJ2-7; the match to TRBD1 covers 8 bases. J gave up 4 bases and V 2 bases, and 14 bases lay outside the gene matches. The CDR3 length is 17 residues. Germline V lookup: CDR1 SGHRS, CDR2 YFSETQ. As DNA, the CDR3 is TGCGCCAGCAGCTTCCTCACATCCGGGACAGGCGATTACGAGCAGTACTTC. Its protein product is CASSFLTSGTGDYEQYF. Variable domain in full (rest from reference TRBV5-1 and TRBJ2-7): KAGVTQTPRYLIKTRGQQVTLSCSPISGHRSVSWYQQTPGQGLQFLFEYFSETQRNKGNFPGRFSGRQFSNSRSEMNVSTLELGDSALYLCASSFLTSGTGDYEQYFGPGTRLTVT.

The rearrangement links TRBV5-1 to TRBJ2-5; TRBD1 matches 9 bases. The CDR3 is 16 residues long. Per the germline V gene, CDR1 is SGHRS and CDR2 is YFSETQ. With V trimmed by 2 bases and J by 4 bases, 9 bases remained unmatched. CDR3 nucleotides: TGCGCCAGCAGCTTAGGTGGGACAGGGAATCGAGAGACCCAGTACTTC. It is translated as CASSLGGTGNRETQYF. The complete variable domain, with remaining parts taken from reference TRBV5-1 and TRBJ2-5, reads KAGVTQTPRYLIKTRGQQVTLSCSPISGHRSVSWYQQTPGQGLQFLFEYFSETQRNKGNFPGRFSGRQFSNSRSEMNVSTLELGDSALYLCASSLGGTGNRETQYFGPGTRLLVL.

This clonotype has more than one count but fewer than ten. CDR3 sequence reads: CASSETSGRGSDTQYF. The CDR3 DNA sequence: TGTGCCAGCAGTGAAACTAGCGGGAGGGGTTCAGATACGCAGTATTTT. The J gene is TRBJ2-3, the V gene TRBV6-5; 13 bases align to TRBD2. V was pared by 5 bases and J by 4 bases, with 6 bases of the junction left unmatched. The length of the CDR3 is 16 residues. The germline gives CDR1 MNHEY, CDR2 SVGAGI.

The V gene is TRBV20-1, the J gene TRBJ2-5; the match to TRBD1 covers 9 bases. V lost 6 bases and J lost 11; bases outside the gene matches: 19. From germline, CDR1 is DFQATT and CDR2 SNEGSKA (reference sequence). The CDR3 consists of 15 residues. In DNA form, the CDR3 reads TGCAGTGCCAAGCTAACAGGGGGCGCTCCGGGGGGTCAGTACTTC. This sequence encodes CSAKLTGGAPGGQYF.

This clonotype appeared a few times. This chain joins TRBV13 and TRBJ1-5; no clear D gene. The CDR3 sequence is 13 residues long. The V end was cut by 3 bases, the J end by 7 bases, with 10 bases between. Germline CDR1 reads PRHDT; CDR2 reads FYEKMQ (reference sequence). The CDR3 bases are TGTGCCAGCAGCTTGAGTAGGGCACAGCCCCAGCATTTT. This translates into CASSLSRAQPQHF.

This clonotype was counted ten times or more. This chain connects TRBV28 to TRBJ2-6, with D possibly being TRBD2 (6 bases). The germline V gene has CDR1 MDHEN and CDR2 SYDVKM. The ends were cut back, 6 bases at V and 0 bases at J, with 12 bases in the middle. CDR3 length: 16 amino acids. The CDR3 sequence is CASSPTGVSGANVLTF. The CDR3 DNA reads TGTGCCAGCAGCCCGACGGGGGTCTCTGGGGCCAACGTCCTGACTTTC.

This clonotype was counted between two and nine times. V gene TRBV12-3 or TRBV12-4 combines with J gene TRBJ1-5; D call uncertain. This CDR3 has 14 amino acids. V was pared by 5 bases and J by 3 bases, with 11 bases between. The CDR3 DNA reads TGTGCCAGCAGTCCCTCGGGCTTCAATCAGCCCCAGCATTTT. Its protein is CASSPSGFNQPQHF.

The chain carries TRBV12-3 or TRBV12-4 and TRBJ1-4; the match to TRBD1 covers 7 bases. The junction had 5 bases not matched to a gene; V was cut back by 7 bases and J by 3 bases. CDR3 length: 14 amino acids. The CDR3 DNA sequence: TGTGCCAGCACCCCAGGGGGGGCTAATGAAAAACTGTTTTTT. Its translation: CASTPGGANEKLFF.

This clonotype appeared a few times. The chain has TRBV29-1 and TRBJ1-2, with D hard to call. This CDR3 has 13 amino acids. V was clipped by 7 bases and J by 3 bases, with 15 bases between them. Germline assignment: CDR1 SQVTM and CDR2 ANQGSEA. CDR3 sequence (DNA): TGCAGCGCCGCTGGAGGCGCAGACTATGGCTACACCTTC. Protein: CSAAGGADYGYTF.

This clonotype was counted a few times. The rearrangement links TRBV6-5 to TRBJ2-1; 8 bases line up with TRBD1. The CDR3 totals 15 residues. Germline CDR1 is MNHEY and CDR2 is SVGAGI. V lost 4 bases, J lost 7 bases, and 9 bases stayed unmatched. The CDR3 loop is CASSSRDRQGNEQFF. CDR3 nucleotide sequence: TGTGCCAGCAGTTCCCGGGACAGGCAAGGGAATGAGCAGTTCTTC.

This clonotype was counted a few times. This chain uses TRBV7-6 with TRBJ2-2; D remains ambiguous. V was clipped by 6 bases and J by 1 base, with 9 bases between them. Germline CDR1 SGHVS, CDR2 FNYEAQ. The CDR3 is made up of 14 amino acids. Here the CDR3 DNA reads TGTGCCAGCAGGGGATCTTGGAACACCGGGGAGCTGTTTTTT. This codes for CASRGSWNTGELFF.

The chain employs TRBV6-4 and TRBJ2-1, with 10 bases fitting TRBD2. Germline CDR1 is MRHNA and CDR2 is SNTAGT. This CDR3 has 16 residues. V was clipped by 6 bases and J by 7 bases; unmatched bases: 12. CDR3: CASSDRASGSLNEQFF. DNA for the CDR3: TGTGCCAGCAGCGACAGGGCTAGCGGGAGTCTAAATGAGCAGTTCTTC.

The genes are TRBV4-2 and TRBJ2-3; D call uncertain. The CDR3 runs 14 residues. CDR1 is LGHNA, CDR2 YNFKEQ, per germline. The ends were cut back, 4 bases at V and 0 bases at J, with 8 bases in the middle. CDR3 loop: CASSRESSTDTQYF. The CDR3 DNA is TGTGCCAGCAGCCGAGAATCTAGCACAGATACGCAGTATTTT.

This clonotype has a handful of counts. This chain joins TRBV6-5 and TRBJ1-4; D unclear. The germline gives CDR1 MNHEY, CDR2 SVGAGI. Between the trimmed V and J ends, which lost 5 bases and 0 bases, there was a span of 10 bases. The CDR3 extends over 15 amino acids. This CDR3 reads CASSQDGATNEKLFF. Here the CDR3 DNA reads TGTGCCAGCAGTCAAGACGGTGCAACTAATGAAAAACTGTTTTTT.

This clonotype was counted only a few times. This chain joins TRBV27 and TRBJ2-4; D is uncertain. This CDR3 spans 13 amino acids. Germline V lookup: CDR1 MNHEY, CDR2 SMNVEV (reference sequence). V dropped 6 bases and J dropped 4 bases, with 10 bases sitting between them. CDR3 DNA sequence: TGTGCCAGCAGCCCCCTGGGGAAAAACATTCAGTACTTC. Encoded protein: CASSPLGKNIQYF.

This clonotype turned up a few times. The chain has TRBV28 and TRBJ2-3, with TRBD2 identical over 8 bases. There are 14 residues in the CDR3. The trim removed 6 bases at V and 6 bases at J, leaving 8 bases unmatched. Looked up from germline, CDR1 is MDHEN and CDR2 is SYDVKM. The CDR3 DNA follows: TGTGCCAGCAGATCTGGACTAGCAGCCGATACGCAGTATTTT. Its translation: CASRSGLAADTQYF. The variable domain in full, completed from reference TRBV28 and TRBJ2-3, reads DVKVTQSSRYLVKRTGEKVFLECVQDMDHENMFWYRQDPGLGLRLIYFSYDVKMKEKGDIPEGYSVSREKKERFSLILESASTNQTSMYLCASRSGLAADTQYFGPGTRLTVL.

This rearrangement joins TRBV7-9 to TRBJ2-5; tentative D call: TRBD2 (5 bases). V lost 9 bases and J 5 bases, leaving 16 bases between the germline ends. This CDR3 is built from 13 residues. Germline V gene sequence: CDR1 SEHNR, CDR2 FQNEAQ (reference sequence). The CDR3 DNA reads as TGTGCCAGTAAAGGAGGTCGGGGTGAGACCCAGTACTTC. The encoded protein is CASKGGRGETQYF.

The gene calls are TRBV10-2 and TRBJ1-6; D gene uncertain. There are 12 residues in the CDR3. Trimming pared 6 bases from V and 7 bases from J, leaving 7 bases between. Germline V gene sequence: CDR1 WSHSY, CDR2 SAAADI. CDR3 region: CASSEGNSPLHF. CDR3 in DNA: TGCGCCAGCAGCGAGGGAAATTCACCCCTCCACTTT.

The chain has TRBV18 and TRBJ1-1, with no clear D. V lost 3 bases and J lost 1, with 6 bases in between. The CDR3 is made up of 13 amino acids. Germline lookup yields CDR1 KGHSH and CDR2 LQKENI. The DNA of the CDR3 is TGTGCCAGCTCACCCATCTCGAACACTGAAGCTTTCTTT. Translation: CASSPISNTEAFF.

The CDR3 spells CATSVRGGYNEQFF. The CDR3 coding sequence is TGTGCCACCAGTGTCCGTGGGGGCTACAATGAGCAGTTCTTC. The rearrangement joins TRBV24-1 to TRBJ2-1; perhaps D is TRBD1 or TRBD2 (5 bases each). Germline V lookup: CDR1 KGHDR, CDR2 SFDVKD. The CDR3 extends over 14 amino acids. The ends were cut back, 5 bases at V and 3 bases at J, with 10 bases in the middle.